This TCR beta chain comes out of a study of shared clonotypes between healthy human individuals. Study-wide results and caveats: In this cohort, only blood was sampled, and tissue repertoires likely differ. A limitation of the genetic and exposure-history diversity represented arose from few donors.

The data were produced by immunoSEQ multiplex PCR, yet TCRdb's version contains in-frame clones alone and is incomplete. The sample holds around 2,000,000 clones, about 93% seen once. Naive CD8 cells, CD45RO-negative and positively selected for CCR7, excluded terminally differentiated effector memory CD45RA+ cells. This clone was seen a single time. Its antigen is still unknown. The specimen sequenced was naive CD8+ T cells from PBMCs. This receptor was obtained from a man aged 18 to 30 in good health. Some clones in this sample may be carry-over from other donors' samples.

CDR3 DNA: TGCGCCAGCAGCCCAGGGGACAGGCTCTGGGCTGAAGCTTTCTTT. Protein product: CASSPGDRLWAEAFF. The chain is built from TRBV5-1 and TRBJ1-1; TRBD1 aligns across 8 bases. Germline loops: CDR1 SGHRS, CDR2 YFSETQ. Trimming took 4 bases from V and 6 from J; bases not matched to a gene: 11. CDR3 length equals 15 residues.